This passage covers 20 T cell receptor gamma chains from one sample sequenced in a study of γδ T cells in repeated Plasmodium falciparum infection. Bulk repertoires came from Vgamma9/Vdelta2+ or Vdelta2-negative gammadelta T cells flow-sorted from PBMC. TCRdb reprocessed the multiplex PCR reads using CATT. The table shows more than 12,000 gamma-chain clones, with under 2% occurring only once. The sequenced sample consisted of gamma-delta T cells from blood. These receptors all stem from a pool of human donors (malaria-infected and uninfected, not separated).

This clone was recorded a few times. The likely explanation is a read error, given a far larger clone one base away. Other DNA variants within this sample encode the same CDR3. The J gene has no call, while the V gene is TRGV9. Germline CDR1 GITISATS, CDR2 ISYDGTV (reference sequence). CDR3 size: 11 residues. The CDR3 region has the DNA TGTGCCTTGTGGGAGGGCCATAAGAAACTTTTT. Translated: CALWEGHKKLF.

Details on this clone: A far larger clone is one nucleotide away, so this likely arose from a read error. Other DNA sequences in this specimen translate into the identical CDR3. The CDR3 DNA reads TGTGCCTTGTGGGAGGTGCTCCCCCATTTCGATTATAAGAAACTCTTC. Residues: CALWEVLPHFDYKKLF. No J gene call was made, and the V gene is TRGV9. The germline CDR1 and CDR2 sequences are GITISATS and ISYDGTV (reference sequence). CDR3 length: 16 amino acids.

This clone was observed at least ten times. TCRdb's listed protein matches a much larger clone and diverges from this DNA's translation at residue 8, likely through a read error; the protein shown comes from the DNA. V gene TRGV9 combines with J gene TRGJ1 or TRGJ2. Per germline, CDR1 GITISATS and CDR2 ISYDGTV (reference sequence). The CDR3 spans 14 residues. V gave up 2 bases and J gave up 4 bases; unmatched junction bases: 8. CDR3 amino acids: CALWEEFRYYKKLF. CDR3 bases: TGTGCCTTGTGGGAGGAATTCAGATATTATAAGAAACTCTTT.

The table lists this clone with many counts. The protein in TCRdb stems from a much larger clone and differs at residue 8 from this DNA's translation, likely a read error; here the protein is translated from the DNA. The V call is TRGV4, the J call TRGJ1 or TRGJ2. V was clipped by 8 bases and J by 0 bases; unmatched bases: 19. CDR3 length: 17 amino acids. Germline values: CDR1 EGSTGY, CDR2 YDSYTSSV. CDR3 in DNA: TGTGCCACCTCGGAAGTGAGTGAGAGCGAGAATTATTATAAGAAACTCTTT. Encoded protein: CATSEVSESENYYKKLF.

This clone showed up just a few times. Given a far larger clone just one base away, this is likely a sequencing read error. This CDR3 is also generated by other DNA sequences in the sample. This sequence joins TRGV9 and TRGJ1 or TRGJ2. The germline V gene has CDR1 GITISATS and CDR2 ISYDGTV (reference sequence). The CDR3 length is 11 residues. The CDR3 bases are TGTGCTTTGTGGGTCGGAGATAAGAAACTCTTT. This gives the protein CALWVGDKKLF.

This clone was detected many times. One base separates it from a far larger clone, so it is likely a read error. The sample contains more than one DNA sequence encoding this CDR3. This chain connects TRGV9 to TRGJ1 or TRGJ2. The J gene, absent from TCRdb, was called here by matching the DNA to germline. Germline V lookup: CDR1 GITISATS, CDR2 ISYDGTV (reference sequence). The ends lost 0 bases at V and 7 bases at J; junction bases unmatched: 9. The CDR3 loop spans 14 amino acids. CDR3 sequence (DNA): TGTGCCTTGTGGGAGGTGCCCAGAGGCTATAAGAAACTCTTT. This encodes CALWEVPRGYKKLF.

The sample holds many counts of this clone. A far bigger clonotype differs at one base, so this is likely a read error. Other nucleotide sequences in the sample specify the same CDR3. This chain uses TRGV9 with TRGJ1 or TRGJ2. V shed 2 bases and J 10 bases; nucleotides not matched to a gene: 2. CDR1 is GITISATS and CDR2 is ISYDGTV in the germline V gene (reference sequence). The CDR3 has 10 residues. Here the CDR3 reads CALWEDKKLF. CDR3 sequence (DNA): TGTGCCTTGTGGGAGGACAAGAAACTCTTT.

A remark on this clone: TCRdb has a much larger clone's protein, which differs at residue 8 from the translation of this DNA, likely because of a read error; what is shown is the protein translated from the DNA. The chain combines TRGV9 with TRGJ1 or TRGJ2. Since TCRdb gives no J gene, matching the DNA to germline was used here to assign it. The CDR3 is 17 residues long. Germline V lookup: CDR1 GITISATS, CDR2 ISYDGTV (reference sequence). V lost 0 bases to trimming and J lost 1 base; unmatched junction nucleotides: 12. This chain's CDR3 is CALWEVLWIGNYYKKLF. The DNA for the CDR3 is TGTGCCTTGTGGGAGGTGCTTTGGATAGGAAATTATTATAAGAAACTCTTT.

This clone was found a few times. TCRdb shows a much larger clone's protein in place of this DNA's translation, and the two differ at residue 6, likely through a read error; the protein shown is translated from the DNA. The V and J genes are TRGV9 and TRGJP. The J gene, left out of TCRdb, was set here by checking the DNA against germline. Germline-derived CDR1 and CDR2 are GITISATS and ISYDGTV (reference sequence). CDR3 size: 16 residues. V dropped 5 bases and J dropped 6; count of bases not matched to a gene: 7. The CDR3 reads CALWAGRELGKKIKVF. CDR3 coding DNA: TGTGCCTTGTGGGCAGGGAGAGAGTTGGGCAAAAAAATCAAGGTATTT.

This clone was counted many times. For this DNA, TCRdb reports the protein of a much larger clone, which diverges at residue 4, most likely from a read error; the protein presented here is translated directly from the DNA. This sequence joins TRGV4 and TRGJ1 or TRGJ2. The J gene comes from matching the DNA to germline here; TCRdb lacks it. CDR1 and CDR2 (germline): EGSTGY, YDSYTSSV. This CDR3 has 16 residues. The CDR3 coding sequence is TGTGCCACCCGGGATTCTTCCGTGGAGGATTATTATAAGAAACTCTTT. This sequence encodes CATRDSSVEDYYKKLF.

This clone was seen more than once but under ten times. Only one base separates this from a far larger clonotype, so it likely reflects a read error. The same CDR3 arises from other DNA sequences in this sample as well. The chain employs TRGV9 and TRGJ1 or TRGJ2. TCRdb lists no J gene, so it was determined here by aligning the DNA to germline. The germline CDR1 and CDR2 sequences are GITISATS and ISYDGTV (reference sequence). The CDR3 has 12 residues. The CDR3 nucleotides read TGTGCCCTGTGGGAGGCCCATTATAAGAAACTCTTT. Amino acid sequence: CALWEAHYKKLF.

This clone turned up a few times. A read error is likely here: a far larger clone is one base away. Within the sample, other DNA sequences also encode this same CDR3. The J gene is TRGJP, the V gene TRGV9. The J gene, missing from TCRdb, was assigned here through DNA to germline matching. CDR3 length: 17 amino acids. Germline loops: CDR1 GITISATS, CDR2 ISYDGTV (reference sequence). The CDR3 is CALWEVPQELGKKIKVF. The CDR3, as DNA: TGTGCCTTATGGGAGGTGCCTCAAGAGTTGGGCAAAAAAATCAAGGTATTT.

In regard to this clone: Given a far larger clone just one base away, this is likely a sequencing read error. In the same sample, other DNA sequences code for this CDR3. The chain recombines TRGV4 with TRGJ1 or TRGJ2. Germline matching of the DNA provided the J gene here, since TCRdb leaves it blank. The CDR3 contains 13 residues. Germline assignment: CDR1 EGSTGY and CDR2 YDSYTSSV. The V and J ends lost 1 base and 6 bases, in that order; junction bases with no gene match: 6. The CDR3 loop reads CATWDGCVYKKLF. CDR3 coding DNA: TGTGCCACCTGGGATGGTTGTGTTTATAAGAAACTCTTT.

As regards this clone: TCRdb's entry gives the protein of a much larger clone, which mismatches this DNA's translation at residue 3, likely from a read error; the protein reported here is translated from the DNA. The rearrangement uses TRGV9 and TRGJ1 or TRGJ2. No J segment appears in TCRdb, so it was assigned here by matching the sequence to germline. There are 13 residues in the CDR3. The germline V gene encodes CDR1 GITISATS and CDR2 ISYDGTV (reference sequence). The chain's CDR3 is CASWGKNYYKKLF. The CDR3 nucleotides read TGTGCCTCGTGGGGGAAGAATTATTATAAGAAACTCTTT.

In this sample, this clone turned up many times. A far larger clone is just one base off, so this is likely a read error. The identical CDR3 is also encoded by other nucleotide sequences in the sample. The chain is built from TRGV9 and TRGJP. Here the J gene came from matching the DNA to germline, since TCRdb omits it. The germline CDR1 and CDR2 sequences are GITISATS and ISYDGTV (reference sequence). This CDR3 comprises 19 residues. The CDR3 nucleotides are TGTGCCTTGTGGGAGGTGGAATTCTCGCAAGAGTTGGGCAAAAAGATCAAGGTATTT. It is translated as CALWEVEFSQELGKKIKVF.

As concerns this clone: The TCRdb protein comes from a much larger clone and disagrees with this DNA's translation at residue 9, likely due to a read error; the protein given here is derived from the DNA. Here the CDR3 reads CATWDRPFGKKLF. DNA for the CDR3: TGTGCCACCTGGGACAGGCCTTTCGGTAAGAAACTCTTC. The J gene is uncalled and the V gene is TRGV5. CDR1 and CDR2 (germline): VINAFY, YDVSNSKD. The CDR3 extends over 13 amino acids.

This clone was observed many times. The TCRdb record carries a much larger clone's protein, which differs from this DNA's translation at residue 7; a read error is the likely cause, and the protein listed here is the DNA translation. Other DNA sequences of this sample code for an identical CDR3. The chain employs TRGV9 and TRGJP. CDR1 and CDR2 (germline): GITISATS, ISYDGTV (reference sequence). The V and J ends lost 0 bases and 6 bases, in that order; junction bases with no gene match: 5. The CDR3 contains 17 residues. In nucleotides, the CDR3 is TGTGCCTTGTGGGAGGTGAAGGTAGAGTTGGGCAAAAAAATCAAGGTATTT. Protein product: CALWEVKVELGKKIKVF.

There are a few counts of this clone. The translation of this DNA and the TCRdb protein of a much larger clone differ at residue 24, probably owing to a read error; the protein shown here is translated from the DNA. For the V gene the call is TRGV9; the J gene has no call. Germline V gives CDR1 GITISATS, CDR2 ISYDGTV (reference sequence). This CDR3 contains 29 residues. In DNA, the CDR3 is TGTGCCTTGTGGGAGGTGCAGAAGGTGGGATTGGCAGTGGAACAACACTGGTTGTCACAGGTAAGTATCAGAAGAATACAACATTTC. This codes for CALWEVQKVGLAVEQHWLSQVSIRRIQHF.

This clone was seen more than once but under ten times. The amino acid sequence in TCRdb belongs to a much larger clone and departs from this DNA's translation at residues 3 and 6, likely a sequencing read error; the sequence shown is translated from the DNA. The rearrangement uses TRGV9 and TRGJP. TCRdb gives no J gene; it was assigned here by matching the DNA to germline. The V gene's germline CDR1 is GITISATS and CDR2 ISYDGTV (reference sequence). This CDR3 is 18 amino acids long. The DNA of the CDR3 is TGTGCCTCGTGGGAGGCGCATTCGGGAGAGTTGGGCAAAAAAATCAAGGTATTT. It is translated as CASWEAHSGELGKKIKVF.

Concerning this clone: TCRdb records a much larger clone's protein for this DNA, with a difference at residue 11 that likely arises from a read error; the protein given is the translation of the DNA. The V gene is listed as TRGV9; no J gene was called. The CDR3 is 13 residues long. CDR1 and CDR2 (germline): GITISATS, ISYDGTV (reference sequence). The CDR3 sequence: CALWEKNYYKRLF. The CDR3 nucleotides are TGTGCCTTGTGGGAAAAAAATTATTATAAGAGACTCTTT.